A single sample gave rise to the 16 T cell receptor beta chains below, sequenced in a study of OX40 agonist ivuxolimab in advanced cancers. The data were produced by immunoSEQ multiplex PCR, yet TCRdb's version contains in-frame clones alone and is incomplete. This sample has around 99,000 clones, with 90% found just once. Sequences were derived from CD4+ or CD8+ T cells sorted from blood, sampled in a trial of the OX40 agonist ivuxolimab. The receptors stem from an adult with an advanced solid tumor such as melanoma, head and neck, liver or kidney cancer.

The chain couples TRBV6-1 to TRBJ2-1; 10 bases align to TRBD2. The germline V gene has CDR1 MNHNS and CDR2 SASEGT. V lost 8 bases and J lost 9; bases outside the gene matches: 10. CDR3 size: 14 residues. The CDR3 sequence is CASFPSGGGSEQFF. The CDR3 nucleotides are TGTGCCAGCTTCCCCAGCGGGGGGGGAAGTGAGCAGTTCTTC.

The chain combines TRBV19 with TRBJ2-2; D not resolved. Trimming took 6 bases from V and 2 from J, leaving 10 bases between them. Germline V gene data show CDR1 as LNHDA and CDR2 as SQIVND (reference sequence). This CDR3 region has 14 residues. The CDR3 region has the DNA TGTGCCAGTAGACTTGGGCTTAACACCGGGGAGCTGTTTTTT. Amino acid sequence: CASRLGLNTGELFF. The full variable domain, its missing parts supplied by reference TRBV19 and TRBJ2-2, is DGGITQSPKYLFRKEGQNVTLSCEQNLNHDAMYWYRQDPGQGLRLIYYSQIVNDFQKGDIAEGYSVSREKKESFPLTVTSAQKNPTAFYLCASRLGLNTGELFFGEGSRLTVL.

The CDR3: CASSLGLGQMYYNEQFF. CDR3 DNA sequence: TGTGCCAGCAGCTTAGGATTAGGCCAAATGTACTACAATGAGCAGTTCTTC. The genes are TRBV11-3 and TRBJ2-1, with no clear D. The V and J ends lost 1 base and 3 bases respectively, with 16 bases between them. The CDR3 is 17 residues long. Germline CDR1 and CDR2: SGHNT and YENEEA.

This chain connects TRBV1 to TRBJ2-1; the table's D call of TRBD2 was not tested on the DNA. TRBV1 is shown as a pseudogene. This CDR3 has 17 residues. Here the CDR3 DNA reads TGCACCAGCAGCCAAGGTCACGGGATCCACTCCTACAATGAGCAGTTCTTC. Translation: CTSSQGHGIHSYNEQFF.

The J gene is TRBJ2-7, the V gene TRBV7-9, with no clear D. CDR1 and CDR2 from the germline V gene are SEHNR and FQNEAQ (reference sequence). The CDR3 totals 12 residues. V was clipped by 5 bases and J by 6 bases, with 11 bases between them. This CDR3 reads CASSNPVVEQYF. The DNA for the CDR3 is TGTGCCAGCAGCAACCCAGTGGTCGAGCAGTACTTC.

The chain links TRBV21-1 to TRBJ1-3; the listed D gene, TRBD1, was not tested against the DNA. TRBV21-1 is listed as a pseudogene. The CDR3 contains 18 residues. CDR3 DNA sequence: TGTGCCAGCAGCAAAGGGGACAGGGTGGGGAGCTCTGGAAACACCATATATTTT. Protein sequence: CASSKGDRVGSSGNTIYF.

This sequence joins TRBV7-8 and TRBJ2-7; D may be TRBD1 (5 bases). There are 13 residues in the CDR3. The V gene lost 5 bases and the J gene lost 4 bases, with 12 bases spanning the gap. In germline, CDR1 is SGHVS, CDR2 FQNEAQ. CDR3 residues: CASSTTDGYEQYF. The CDR3 region has the DNA TGTGCCAGCAGCACGACAGACGGGTACGAGCAGTACTTC.

V and J are TRBV5-4 and TRBJ2-7; no reliable D call. Between the trimmed V and J ends, which lost 1 base and 0 bases, there was a span of 5 bases. There are 13 residues in the CDR3. In germline, CDR1 is SGHNT, CDR2 YYREEE (reference sequence). CDR3 sequence (DNA): TGTGCCAGCAGCTTGTTGTTCTCCTACGAGCAGTACTTC. This gives the protein CASSLLFSYEQYF.

This clone was seen just once. The chain couples TRBV5-1 to TRBJ1-1, with D possibly being TRBD1 (5 bases). The V end lost 1 base, the J end lost 4 bases, and 8 bases lay between the germline ends. This CDR3 has 13 residues. Germline CDR1 SGHRS, CDR2 YFSETQ. This CDR3 is CASSLSGGTEAFF. The CDR3 DNA follows: TGCGCCAGCAGCTTGTCGGGGGGCACTGAAGCTTTCTTT.

CDR3 sequence: CASSLRTSGVSSTDTQYF. For the CDR3, the DNA is TGCGCCAGCAGCTTGAGAACTAGCGGAGTCTCTAGCACAGATACGCAGTATTTT. This chain connects TRBV5-1 to TRBJ2-3; 8 bases align to TRBD2. Germline V gene lookup returns CDR1 SGHRS and CDR2 YFSETQ. This CDR3 contains 18 residues. The junction had 10 bases not matched to a gene; V was cut back by 1 base and J by 0 bases.

Concerning this clone itself: The junction departs from the called germline gene at one end, perhaps through a read error. The chain joins TRBV15 to TRBJ2-1; D is unresolved. CDR3 length: 12 amino acids. The germline V gene has CDR1 LNHNV and CDR2 YYDKDF (reference sequence). The CDR3 here is CATSRYTPNVVF. CDR3 DNA: TGTGCCACCAGCAGATATACACCTAACGTCGTCTTC.

The chain combines TRBV11-2 with TRBJ1-1, with D uncertain. Trimming took off 1 base at V and 1 base at J, with 10 bases between the two ends. The length of the CDR3 is 15 residues. Germline V gene sequence: CDR1 SGHAT, CDR2 FQNNGV. CDR3 in DNA: TGTGCCAGCAGCTTAGTACTGGGCTCGAACACTGAAGCTTTCTTT. It specifies CASSLVLGSNTEAFF.

CDR3 bases: TGTGCCAGCAGCTTGGTTCAGGGTCCAGATACGCAGTATTTT. This sequence encodes CASSLVQGPDTQYF. V usage is TRBV5-4 and J usage is TRBJ2-3, with D possibly being TRBD1 (5 bases). This CDR3 has 14 residues. V gave up 0 bases and J gave up 4 bases, with 9 bases separating them. Germline-derived CDR1 and CDR2 are SGHNT and YYREEE (reference sequence).

This clone was recorded only once. The chain is built from TRBV7-9 and TRBJ1-6, with D possibly being TRBD1 (6 bases). The CDR3 extends over 16 amino acids. Germline loops: CDR1 SEHNR, CDR2 FQNEAQ (reference sequence). Trimming removed 1 base from V and 6 bases from J, with 13 bases in between. The CDR3 region has the DNA TGTGCCAGCAGCTTAGGAGGGTTACAGGGTAATTCACCCCTCCACTTT. As protein: CASSLGGLQGNSPLHF.

This chain joins TRBV5-1 and TRBJ1-1, with D possibly TRBD1 on 6 matching bases. V dropped 2 bases and J dropped 8 bases, with 13 bases sitting between them. CDR1 and CDR2 (germline): SGHRS, YFSETQ. This CDR3 is 13 amino acids long. CDR3: CASSFNLDREAFF. The CDR3 region has the DNA TGCGCCAGCAGCTTTAATCTGGACAGAGAAGCTTTCTTT.

The rearrangement uses TRBV14 and TRBJ2-3, with D unresolved. The germline CDR1 and CDR2 sequences are SGHDN and FVKESK. The CDR3 length is 14 residues. V lost 11 bases and J 2 bases, leaving 17 bases between the germline ends. The CDR3 sequence is CACSRRQTTDTQYF. The CDR3 DNA sequence: TGTGCCTGCTCCCGGCGGCAAACCACAGATACGCAGTATTTT.